The 4 T cell receptor beta chains reported below all come from one sample, sequenced in a study of graft-versus-host responses after intestinal transplantation. TCRdb's table, derived via immunoSEQ multiplex PCR, lists solely in-frame clones and lacks some. This table holds nearly 110,000 clones, approximately 86% found once. Their cognate antigens are unknown. The material was unstimulated CD4+ T cells sorted from spleen or lymph node cells, obtained before transplant. The receptors originated from a human donor who was the organ donor for an intestinal transplant.

The chain is built from TRBV7-7 and TRBJ2-2, with a possible D match to TRBD2 (7 bases). Per the germline V gene, CDR1 is SSHAT and CDR2 is FNYEAQ (reference sequence). The V and J ends lost 0 bases and 4 bases respectively, with 12 bases between them. The CDR3 extends over 16 amino acids. CDR3 sequence reads: CASSLAPGGPTGELFF. CDR3 sequence (DNA): TGTGCCAGCAGCTTAGCGCCGGGGGGCCCCACCGGGGAGCTGTTTTTT.

This chain links TRBV11-2 with TRBJ1-5; 7 bases map to TRBD1. The CDR3 has 14 residues. Germline lookup yields CDR1 SGHAT and CDR2 FQNNGV. J was trimmed by 4 bases and V by 5 bases; bases with no gene match: 5. Here the CDR3 reads CASSPGTANQPQHF. In DNA, the CDR3 is TGTGCCAGCAGCCCCGGGACAGCAAATCAGCCCCAGCATTTT.

The chain combines TRBV5-1 with TRBJ2-7, with 9 bases that match TRBD2. This CDR3 has 15 amino acids. CDR1 SGHRS and CDR2 YFSETQ come from the germline V gene. Germline trimming cut 4 bases from V and 4 bases from J; bases unmatched to any gene: 9. CDR3 nucleotide sequence: TGCGCCAGCAGCCTCGGGGTAGCGGGAGATTACGAGCAGTACTTC. This codes for CASSLGVAGDYEQYF. The whole variable domain, filled in from reference TRBV5-1 and TRBJ2-7, reads KAGVTQTPRYLIKTRGQQVTLSCSPISGHRSVSWYQQTPGQGLQFLFEYFSETQRNKGNFPGRFSGRQFSNSRSEMNVSTLELGDSALYLCASSLGVAGDYEQYFGPGTRLTVT.

This clone was observed many times. This chain links TRBV5-6 with TRBJ2-2, with D perhaps TRBD2 (6 bases). Germline CDR1 is SGHDT and CDR2 is YYEEEE. The CDR3 has 16 amino acids. The ends were cut back, 4 bases at V and 1 base at J, with 14 bases in the middle. The CDR3 region is CASSRVGRGNTGELFF. The CDR3 coding sequence is TGTGCCAGCAGCCGGGTGGGGCGGGGGAACACCGGGGAGCTGTTTTTT.